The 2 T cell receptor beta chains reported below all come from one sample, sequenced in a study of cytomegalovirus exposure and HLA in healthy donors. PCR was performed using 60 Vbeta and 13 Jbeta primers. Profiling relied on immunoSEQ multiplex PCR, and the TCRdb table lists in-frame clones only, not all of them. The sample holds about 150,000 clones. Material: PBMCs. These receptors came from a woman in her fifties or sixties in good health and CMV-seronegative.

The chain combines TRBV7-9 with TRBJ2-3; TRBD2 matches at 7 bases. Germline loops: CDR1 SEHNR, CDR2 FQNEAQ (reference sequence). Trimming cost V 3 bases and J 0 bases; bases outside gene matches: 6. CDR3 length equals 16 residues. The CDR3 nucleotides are TGTGCCAGCAGCTTGTCATTAGCGGGCAGCACAGATACGCAGTATTTT. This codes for CASSLSLAGSTDTQYF.

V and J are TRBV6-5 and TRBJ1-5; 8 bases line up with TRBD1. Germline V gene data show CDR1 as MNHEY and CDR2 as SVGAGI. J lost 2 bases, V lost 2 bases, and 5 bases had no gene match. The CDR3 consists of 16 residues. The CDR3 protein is CASSYPGQGGNQPQHF. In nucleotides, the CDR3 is TGTGCCAGCAGTTACCCTGGACAGGGTGGCAATCAGCCCCAGCATTTT.